Below are 19 T cell receptor beta chains sequenced from a single sample in a study of T cells in Graves' hyperthyroidism and ophthalmopathy. There were TCR beta CDR3 regions amplified from RNA transcripts. Using the HTBI primer set, a first-round RT-PCR was run on the TCR CDR3. Using its own MiXCR run on the multiplex PCR reads, TCRdb lists one record per CDR3 protein. The sample has approximately 690,000 distinct CDR3 sequences, roughly 20% seen once. The sequenced sample was blood. These receptors all stem from a man aged 25 to 40 with Graves' ophthalmopathy.

The J gene is TRBJ2-1, the V gene TRBV27, with 7 positions matching TRBD2. This CDR3 has 13 residues. The V and J ends lost 5 bases and 8 bases, in that order; junction bases with no gene match: 6. CDR1 is MNHEY, CDR2 SMNVEV, per germline (reference sequence). The CDR3 reads CASSKGGSDEQFF. As DNA, the CDR3 is TGTGCCAGCAGTAAGGGCGGGAGCGATGAGCAGTTCTTC.

This clonotype was counted between two and nine times. V is TRBV20-1 and J is TRBJ2-2; either TRBD1 or TRBD2 may supply D (6 bases each). From germline, CDR1 is DFQATT and CDR2 SNEGSKA (reference sequence). The CDR3 has 16 amino acids. Trimming shortened V by 0 bases and J by 1 base, and 12 bases separated the two germline ends. CDR3 sequence reads: CSARDLGGQNTGELFF. The CDR3 coding sequence is TGCAGTGCTAGAGATCTTGGGGGGCAGAACACCGGGGAGCTGTTTTTT.

The chain combines TRBV2 with TRBJ2-7, with 9 bases fitting TRBD1. The V segment lost 9 bases and the J segment 3 bases; nucleotides outside the gene matches: 12. The germline CDR1 and CDR2 sequences are SNHLY and FYNNEI. This CDR3 is built from 15 residues. CDR3 in amino acids: CASRKGQGGSYEQYF. The CDR3 DNA follows: TGTGCCAGTAGAAAGGGACAGGGAGGTAGCTACGAGCAGTACTTC.

V is TRBV6-2 or TRBV6-3 and J is TRBJ1-2, with 7 positions matching TRBD1. The CDR3 totals 14 residues. After removal of 6 bases from V and 6 bases from J, the junction contained 10 bases not matched to a gene. CDR1 and CDR2 from the germline V gene are MNHEY and SVGEGT. Written as DNA, the CDR3 is TGTGCCAGCAGACCGGGACAGACCATCGATGGCTACACCTTC. This encodes CASRPGQTIDGYTF.

The chain is built from TRBV7-9 and TRBJ2-7, with 7 bases aligning to TRBD1. Germline V lookup: CDR1 SEHNR, CDR2 FQNEAQ (reference sequence). The CDR3 runs to 15 residues. Trimming took 4 bases from V and 7 from J; bases not matched to a gene: 13. CDR3 sequence reads: CASSYRGTAAGEQYF. The CDR3 DNA reads TGTGCCAGCAGCTACCGAGGGACAGCCGCCGGGGAGCAGTACTTC.

This clonotype was counted a few times. The rearrangement joins TRBV10-3 to TRBJ2-7; D remains unclear. The CDR3 spans 15 residues. Trimming stripped 2 bases from V and 0 bases from J, with 11 bases between. Germline V lookup: CDR1 ENHRY, CDR2 SYGVKD. CDR3 in amino acids: CAISEGPASSYEQYF. The DNA for the CDR3 is TGTGCCATCAGTGAGGGACCTGCCAGCTCCTACGAGCAGTACTTC.

The chain uses TRBV10-2 and TRBJ2-7; D call uncertain. The CDR3 is made up of 13 amino acids. V was trimmed by 4 bases and J by 4 bases, leaving 11 bases between them. Germline V gives CDR1 WSHSY, CDR2 SAAADI. CDR3 in DNA: TGCGCCAGCAGTGCCGGGCGGATTTACGAGCAGTACTTC. This sequence encodes CASSAGRIYEQYF.

The CDR3: CAWSSPVVFNEKLFF. CDR3 nucleotide sequence: TGTGCCTGGAGTAGCCCAGTGGTCTTCAATGAAAAACTGTTTTTT. J is TRBJ1-4 and V is TRBV30; no clear D. CDR3 length: 15 amino acids. Looked up from germline, CDR1 is GTSNPN and CDR2 is SVGIG (reference sequence). Trimming took 2 bases from V and 5 from J, leaving 15 bases between them.

Of note for this clonotype: A read error is possible here, since a much larger clone lies one base away. The chain couples TRBV11-1 to TRBJ1-2; D is ambiguous. Trimming left V 8 bases short and J 2 bases short, with 18 bases between. The CDR3 loop spans 15 amino acids. The germline V gene has CDR1 SGHAT and CDR2 FQDESV (reference sequence). The CDR3 reads CASGRTDGPNYGYTF. Written as DNA, the CDR3 is TGTGCCAGCGGCCGGACCGACGGGCCGAACTATGGCTACACCTTC.

A few counts support this clonotype. This rearrangement joins TRBV19 to TRBJ1-1; the D gene is possibly TRBD1 (5 bases). Germline lookup yields CDR1 LNHDA and CDR2 SQIVND (reference sequence). This CDR3 is 16 amino acids long. The germline V and J ends were trimmed by 8 bases and 4 bases, with 23 bases remaining between them. In nucleotides, the CDR3 is TGTGCCAGTCAAAAAACGGGGCAAATAAAAATCACTGAAGCTTTCTTT. Residues: CASQKTGQIKITEAFF. The full variable domain, its missing parts supplied by reference TRBV19 and TRBJ1-1, is DGGITQSPKYLFRKEGQNVTLSCEQNLNHDAMYWYRQDPGQGLRLIYYSQIVNDFQKGDIAEGYSVSREKKESFPLTVTSAQKNPTAFYLCASQKTGQIKITEAFFGQGTRLTVV.

This clonotype was picked up a small number of times. The chain links TRBV30 to TRBJ2-5; D is perhaps TRBD1 (6 bases). The ends were cut back, 5 bases at V and 4 bases at J, with 11 bases in the middle. Per the germline V gene, CDR1 is GTSNPN and CDR2 is SVGIG (reference sequence). The length of the CDR3 is 12 residues. The CDR3 nucleotides are TGTGCCTGGGAGGGGGAAGCAGAGACCCAGTACTTC. Amino acid sequence: CAWEGEAETQYF.

Here the CDR3 DNA reads TGTGCCAGCAGTTTACGCTTTGGGGGGGCCTCGAACACCGGGGAGCTGTTTTTT. As protein: CASSLRFGGASNTGELFF. The chain couples TRBV28 to TRBJ2-2; the D gene is possibly TRBD2 (7 bases). V gave up 2 bases and J gave up 0 bases, with 16 bases separating them. The germline CDR1 and CDR2 sequences are MDHEN and SYDVKM. The CDR3 length is 18 residues.

This clonotype appeared a few times. The V gene is TRBV7-2, the J gene TRBJ2-1, with a weak D call TRBD2 (6 bases). From germline, CDR1 is SGHTA and CDR2 FQGNSA. With 6 bases removed from V and 4 bases from J, the gap between germline ends came to 19 bases. The CDR3 has 16 residues. CDR3 sequence reads: CASREGGLSFYNEQFF. The CDR3 DNA reads TGTGCCAGCAGGGAGGGTGGGTTATCCTTTTACAATGAGCAGTTCTTC.

The rearrangement joins TRBV9 to TRBJ2-1; 9 bases fit TRBD2. With 2 bases clipped from V and 8 bases from J, the junction kept 5 bases outside the gene matches. This CDR3 has 14 amino acids. Germline lookup yields CDR1 SGDLS and CDR2 YYNGEE. The CDR3 loop is CASSVGLAPDEQFF. In nucleotides, the CDR3 is TGTGCCAGCAGCGTCGGACTAGCGCCCGATGAGCAGTTCTTC.

The V call is TRBV15, the J call TRBJ1-2, with a tentative D call TRBD1 (5 bases). The CDR3 consists of 16 residues. V lost 4 bases, J lost 8 bases, and 23 bases lay in between. The germline V gene encodes CDR1 LNHNV and CDR2 YYDKDF (reference sequence). The CDR3 DNA reads TGTGCCACCAGCAAGTTGAGGGGAAAGAAACTAGGGGGCTACACCTTC. Protein product: CATSKLRGKKLGGYTF.

This clonotype showed up just a few times. The chain joins TRBV5-6 to TRBJ2-7, with D uncertain. Trimming removed 2 bases from V and 3 bases from J, with 9 bases in between. The CDR3 is made up of 13 amino acids. The germline V gene has CDR1 SGHDT and CDR2 YYEEEE. In DNA, the CDR3 is TGTGCCAGCAGCTTTACCCAAGTCTACGAGCAGTACTTC. This translates into CASSFTQVYEQYF. The full variable domain, completed using reference TRBV5-6 and TRBJ2-7, is DAGVTQSPTHLIKTRGQQVTLRCSPKSGHDTVSWYQQALGQGPQFIFQYYEEEERQRGNFPDRFSGHQFPNYSSELNVNALLLGDSALYLCASSFTQVYEQYFGPGTRLTVT.

The V and J genes are TRBV4-1 and TRBJ2-7; D may be TRBD2 (5 bases). CDR1 and CDR2 (germline): MGHRA, YSYEKL. V was clipped by 1 base and J by 6 bases, with 16 bases between them. This CDR3 region has 15 residues. This CDR3 reads CASSQAKIIAGEQYF. The CDR3 DNA reads TGCGCCAGCAGCCAAGCAAAAATTATTGCGGGCGAGCAGTACTTC.

This sequence joins TRBV28 and TRBJ2-5; TRBD1 aligns across 7 bases. The CDR3 runs 12 residues. V lost 6 bases to trimming and J lost 12 bases; unmatched junction nucleotides: 10. Germline CDR1 and CDR2: MDHEN and SYDVKM. In DNA form, the CDR3 reads TGTGCCAGCAGCCAAAACAGGGGCGCGGAGTACTTC. Translated, it gives CASSQNRGAEYF.

In its sample, this clonotype was seen many times. The gene calls are TRBV28 and TRBJ1-2; D ambiguous. Per the germline V gene, CDR1 is MDHEN and CDR2 is SYDVKM. Between the trimmed V and J ends, which lost 3 bases and 8 bases, there was a span of 13 bases. The length of the CDR3 is 13 residues. For the CDR3, the DNA is TGTGCCAGCAGTTTGGATGCCCTCCTCGGCTACACCTTC. Translated: CASSLDALLGYTF.